This is a list of T cell receptor beta chains from one sample in a study of shared clonotypes between healthy human individuals. The protocol was immunoSEQ multiplex PCR, while the TCRdb copy is restricted to in-frame clones and leaves out a portion. The table includes around 79,000 clones, under 65% detected once. The sequenced material came from memory CD8+ T cells sorted from blood. These receptors came from a man younger than 40 in good health. The CDR3 runs from the conserved cysteine through the conserved F or W. A D gene is named only where the DNA matches it firmly. Rows give clone size only sometimes, using once, few, many, or a class for an expanded clone.

CASSPIGTPTNTGELFF,TGCGCCAGCAGCCCTATAGGGACACCGACGAACACCGGGGAGCTGTTTTTT,few,TRBV5-1,.,17,TRBJ2-2
CATRYDLYNEQFF,TGTGCCACTAGATACGACCTCTACAATGAGCAGTTCTTC,.,TRBV19,.,13,TRBJ2-1
CASSEALAGAKNIQYF,TGTGCCAGCAGTGAAGCGCTAGCGGGAGCCAAAAACATTCAGTACTTC,many,TRBV6-1,TRBD2,16,TRBJ2-4
CASSLYRANTEAFF,TGTGCCAGCAGTTTATACAGGGCGAACACTGAAGCTTTCTTT,.,TRBV27,.,14,TRBJ1-1
CASSRWTGDEQYF,TGTGCCAGCAGCCGTTGGACAGGGGACGAGCAGTACTTC,.,TRBV5-5,TRBD1,13,TRBJ2-7
CASSLWGGLTDTQYF,TGTGCCAGCAGTTTATGGGGGGGACTCACAGATACGCAGTATTTT,.,TRBV28,.,15,TRBJ2-3
CASSPSASGQETQYF,TGTGCCAGCAGCCCCTCGGCTAGCGGACAAGAGACCCAGTACTTC,.,TRBV7-8,TRBD2,15,TRBJ2-5
CASSPAGGSGNTIYF,TGTGCCAGCAGCCCTGCGGGGGGCTCTGGAAACACCATATATTTT,.,TRBV27,.,15,TRBJ1-3
CASSPPGVGGRQYF,TGTGCCAGCAGCCCCCCGGGGGTAGGCGGCAGGCAGTATTTT,.,TRBV11-2,.,14,TRBJ2-3
CASSVTGGGTEAFF,TGTGCCAGCAGTGTTACGGGGGGAGGGACTGAAGCTTTCTTT,.,TRBV6-1,.,14,TRBJ1-1
CASSQVVQLANNEQFF,TGCGCCAGCAGCCAAGTAGTACAACTAGCTAACAATGAGCAGTTCTTC,.,TRBV4-1,.,16,TRBJ2-1
CASSGALLAGSSYEQYF,TGTGCCAGCAGTGGGGCCCTACTAGCGGGAAGCTCCTACGAGCAGTACTTC,few,TRBV2,TRBD2,17,TRBJ2-7
CASSLDESQETQYF,TGTGCCAGCAGCTTGGACGAGTCCCAAGAGACCCAGTACTTC,.,TRBV5-4,.,14,TRBJ2-5
CASSLAYEQYF,TGTGCCAGCAGCCTGGCATATGAGCAGTACTTC,.,TRBV28,.,11,TRBJ2-7
CASSPRTMQYF,TGTGCCAGCAGCCCCCGGACAATGCAGTACTTC,.,TRBV21-1,.,11,TRBJ2-7
CASSPTPQGVQPQHF,TGTGCCAGCTCACCTACGCCACAGGGAGTTCAGCCCCAGCATTTT,.,TRBV18,.,15,TRBJ1-5
CASSLVGAYNEQFF,TGTGCCAGCAGCTTAGTTGGGGCGTACAATGAGCAGTTCTTC,.,TRBV7-9,.,14,TRBJ2-1
CASRRTSGGFYSYEQYF,TGTGCCAGCAGAAGGACTAGCGGGGGATTTTATTCCTACGAGCAGTACTTC,few,TRBV2,TRBD2,17,TRBJ2-7
CASSTPQGHYTF,TGTGCCAGCAGCACGCCACAGGGGCACTACACCTTC,.,TRBV7-9,TRBD1,12,TRBJ1-2
CASTRDDYEQYF,TGTGCCAGCACCCGGGACGACTACGAGCAGTACTTC,.,TRBV28,.,12,TRBJ2-7
CASSEDTEYGYTF,TGTGCCAGCAGTGAAGACACAGAATATGGCTACACCTTC,.,TRBV6-1,.,13,TRBJ1-2
CASSVSRDRENEKLFF,TGTGCCAGCAGTGTAAGCCGGGACAGAGAGAATGAAAAACTGTTTTTT,.,TRBV2,TRBD1,16,TRBJ1-4
CASGTSVRNQPQHF,TGTGCCAGCGGGACATCCGTAAGAAATCAGCCCCAGCATTTT,many,TRBV27,.,14,TRBJ1-5
CASSARQVSYNEQFF,TGTGCCAGCAGCGCCCGACAGGTTTCCTACAATGAGCAGTTCTTC,.,TRBV7-9,.,15,TRBJ2-1
CASSHIASGSYNEQFF,TGTGCCAGCAGCCACATCGCTAGCGGGTCCTACAATGAGCAGTTCTTC,.,TRBV11-2,TRBD2,16,TRBJ2-1
CASSPEGTGFGAFF,TGTGCCAGCAGCCCCGAGGGGACGGGGTTCGGAGCTTTCTTT,medium-sized,TRBV11-1,.,14,TRBJ1-1
CASTMSEDNEQFF,TGTGCCAGCACCATGTCGGAGGACAATGAGCAGTTCTTC,many,TRBV7-9,.,13,TRBJ2-1